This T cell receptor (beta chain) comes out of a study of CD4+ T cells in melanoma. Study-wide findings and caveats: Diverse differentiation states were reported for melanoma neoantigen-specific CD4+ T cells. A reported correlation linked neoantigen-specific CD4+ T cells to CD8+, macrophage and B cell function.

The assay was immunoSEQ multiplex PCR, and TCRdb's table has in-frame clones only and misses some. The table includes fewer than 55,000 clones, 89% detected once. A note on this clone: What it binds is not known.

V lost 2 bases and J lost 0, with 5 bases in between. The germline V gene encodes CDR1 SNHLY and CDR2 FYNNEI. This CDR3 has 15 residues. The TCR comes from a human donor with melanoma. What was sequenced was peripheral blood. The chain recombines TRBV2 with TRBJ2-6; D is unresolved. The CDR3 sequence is CASSERVSGANVLTF. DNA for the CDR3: TGTGCCAGCAGTGAAAGAGTCTCTGGGGCCAACGTCCTGACTTTC.